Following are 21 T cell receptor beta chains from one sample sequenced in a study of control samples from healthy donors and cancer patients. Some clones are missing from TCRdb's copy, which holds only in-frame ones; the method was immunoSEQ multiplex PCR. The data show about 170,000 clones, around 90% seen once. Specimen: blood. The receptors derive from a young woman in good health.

The CDR3 here is CASSSQGAGEKLFF. The DNA of the CDR3 is TGTGCCAGCAGTTCGCAGGGGGCCGGCGAAAAACTGTTTTTT. The V and J genes are TRBV27 and TRBJ1-4, with 8 bases fitting TRBD1. Trimming removed 4 bases from V and 8 bases from J; junction bases left unmatched: 6. CDR3 length: 14 residues. In germline, CDR1 is MNHEY, CDR2 SMNVEV (reference sequence). Looking up the rest from reference TRBV27 and TRBJ1-4 gives the full variable domain: EAQVTQNPRYLITVTGKKLTVTCSQNMNHEYMSWYRQDPGLGLRQIYYSMNVEVTDKGDVPEGYKVSRKEKRNFPLILESPSPNQTSLYFCASSSQGAGEKLFFGSGTQLSVL.

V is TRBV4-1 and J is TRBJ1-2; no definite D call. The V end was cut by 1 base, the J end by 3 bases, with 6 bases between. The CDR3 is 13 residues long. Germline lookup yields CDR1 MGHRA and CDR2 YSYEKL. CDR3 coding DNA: TGCGCCAGCAGCCAAGTGGCAGACTATGGCTACACCTTC. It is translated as CASSQVADYGYTF.

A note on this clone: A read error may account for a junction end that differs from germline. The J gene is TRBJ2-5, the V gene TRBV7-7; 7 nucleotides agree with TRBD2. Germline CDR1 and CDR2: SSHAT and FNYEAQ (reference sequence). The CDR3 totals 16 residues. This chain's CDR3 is CASSLAERGGQETQYF. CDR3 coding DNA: TGTGCTAGCAGCTTAGCGGAGCGGGGAGGACAAGAGACCCAGTACTTC.

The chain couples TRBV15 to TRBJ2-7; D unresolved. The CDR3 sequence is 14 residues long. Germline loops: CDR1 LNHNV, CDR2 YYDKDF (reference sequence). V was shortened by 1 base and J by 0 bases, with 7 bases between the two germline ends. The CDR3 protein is CATSRVGNSYEQYF. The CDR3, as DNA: TGTGCCACCAGCAGAGTGGGCAACTCCTACGAGCAGTACTTC.

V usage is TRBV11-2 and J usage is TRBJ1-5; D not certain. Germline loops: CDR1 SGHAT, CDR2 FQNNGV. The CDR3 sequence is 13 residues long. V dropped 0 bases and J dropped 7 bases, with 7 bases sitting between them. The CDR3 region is CASSLDLRQPQHF. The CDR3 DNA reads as TGTGCCAGCAGCTTAGATCTCCGACAGCCCCAGCATTTT.

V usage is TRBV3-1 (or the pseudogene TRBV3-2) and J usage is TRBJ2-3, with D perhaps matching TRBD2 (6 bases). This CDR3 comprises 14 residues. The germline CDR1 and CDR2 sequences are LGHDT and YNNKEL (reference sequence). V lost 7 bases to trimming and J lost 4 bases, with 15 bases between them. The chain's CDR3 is CASKGTGSSDTQYF. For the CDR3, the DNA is TGTGCCAGCAAGGGGACTGGCTCCTCAGATACGCAGTATTTT.

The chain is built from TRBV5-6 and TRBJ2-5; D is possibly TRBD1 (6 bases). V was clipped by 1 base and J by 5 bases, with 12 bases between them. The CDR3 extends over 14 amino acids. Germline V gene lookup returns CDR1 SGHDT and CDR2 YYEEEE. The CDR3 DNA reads TGTGCCAGCAGCTTGACAGGGACGGGTGAGACCCAGTACTTC. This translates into CASSLTGTGETQYF. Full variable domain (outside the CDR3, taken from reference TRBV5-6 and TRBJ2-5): DAGVTQSPTHLIKTRGQQVTLRCSPKSGHDTVSWYQQALGQGPQFIFQYYEEEERQRGNFPDRFSGHQFPNYSSELNVNALLLGDSALYLCASSLTGTGETQYFGPGTRLLVL.

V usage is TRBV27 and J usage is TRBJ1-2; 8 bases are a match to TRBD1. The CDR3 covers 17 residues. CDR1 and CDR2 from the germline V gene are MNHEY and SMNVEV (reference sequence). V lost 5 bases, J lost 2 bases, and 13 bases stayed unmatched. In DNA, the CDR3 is TGTGCCAGCAGTACTGACAGGGGAGAGCGGTCCAACTATGGCTACACCTTC. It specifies CASSTDRGERSNYGYTF.

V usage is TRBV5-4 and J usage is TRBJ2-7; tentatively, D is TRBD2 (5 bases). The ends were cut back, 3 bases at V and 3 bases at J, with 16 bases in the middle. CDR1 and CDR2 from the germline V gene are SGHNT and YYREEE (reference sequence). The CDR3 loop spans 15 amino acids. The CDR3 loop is CASSSRPGKNYEQYF. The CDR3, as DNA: TGTGCCAGCAGCTCCCGTCCGGGAAAAAACTACGAGCAGTACTTC.

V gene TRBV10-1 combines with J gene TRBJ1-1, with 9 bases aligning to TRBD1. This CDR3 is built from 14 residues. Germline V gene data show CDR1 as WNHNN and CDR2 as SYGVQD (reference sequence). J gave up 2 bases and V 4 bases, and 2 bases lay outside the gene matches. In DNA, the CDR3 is TGCGCCAGCAGTGGGGGACAGGGTAACACTGAAGCTTTCTTT. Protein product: CASSGGQGNTEAFF.

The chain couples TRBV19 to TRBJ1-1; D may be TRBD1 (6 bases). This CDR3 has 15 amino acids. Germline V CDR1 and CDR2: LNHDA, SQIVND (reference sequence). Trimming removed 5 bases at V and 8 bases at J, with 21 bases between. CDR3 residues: CASSYLQGPPPEAFF. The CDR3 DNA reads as TGTGCCAGTAGTTACCTCCAGGGGCCTCCACCCGAAGCTTTCTTT.

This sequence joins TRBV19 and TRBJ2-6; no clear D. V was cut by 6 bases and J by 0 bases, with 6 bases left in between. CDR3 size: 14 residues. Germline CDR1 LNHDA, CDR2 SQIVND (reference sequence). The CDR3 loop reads CASRDRSGANVLTF. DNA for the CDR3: TGTGCCAGTAGAGACCGCTCTGGGGCCAACGTCCTGACTTTC.

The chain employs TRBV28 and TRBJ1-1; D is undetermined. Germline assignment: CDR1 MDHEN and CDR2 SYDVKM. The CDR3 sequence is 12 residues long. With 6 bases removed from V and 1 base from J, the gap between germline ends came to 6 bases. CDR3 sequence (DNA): TGTGCCAGCAGATGGAGGAACACTGAAGCTTTCTTT. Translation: CASRWRNTEAFF.

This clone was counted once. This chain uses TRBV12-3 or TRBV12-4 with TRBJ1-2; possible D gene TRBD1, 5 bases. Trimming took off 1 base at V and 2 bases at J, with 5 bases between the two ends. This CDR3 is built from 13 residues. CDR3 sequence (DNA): TGTGCCAGCAGTTTAGAGGGGAACTATGGCTACACCTTC. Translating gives CASSLEGNYGYTF.

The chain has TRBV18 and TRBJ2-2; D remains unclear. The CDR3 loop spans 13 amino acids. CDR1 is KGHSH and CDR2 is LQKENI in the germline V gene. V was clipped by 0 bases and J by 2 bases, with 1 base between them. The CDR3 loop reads CASSPPNTGELFF. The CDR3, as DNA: TGTGCCAGCTCACCACCTAACACCGGGGAGCTGTTTTTT.

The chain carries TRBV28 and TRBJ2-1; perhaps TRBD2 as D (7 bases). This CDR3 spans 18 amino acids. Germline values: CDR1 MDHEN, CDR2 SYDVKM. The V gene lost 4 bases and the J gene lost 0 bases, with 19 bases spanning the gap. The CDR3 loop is CASSSSGWGGNSYNEQFF. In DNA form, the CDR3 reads TGTGCCAGCAGTTCTTCAGGGTGGGGGGGCAACTCCTACAATGAGCAGTTCTTC.

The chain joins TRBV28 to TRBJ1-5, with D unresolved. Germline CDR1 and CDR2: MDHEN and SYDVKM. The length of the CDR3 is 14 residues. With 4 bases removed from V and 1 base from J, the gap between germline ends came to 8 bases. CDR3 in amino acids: CASSSRSSNQPQHF. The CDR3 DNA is TGTGCCAGCAGTTCCCGGTCAAGCAATCAGCCCCAGCATTTT.

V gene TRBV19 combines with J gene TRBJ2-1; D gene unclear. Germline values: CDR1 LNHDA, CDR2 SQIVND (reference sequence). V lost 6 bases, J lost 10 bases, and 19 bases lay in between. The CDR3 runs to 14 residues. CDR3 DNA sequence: TGTGCCAGTAGCAATTTCTCCCTGGTGGGGGAGCAGTTCTTC. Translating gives CASSNFSLVGEQFF. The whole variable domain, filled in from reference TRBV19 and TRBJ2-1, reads DGGITQSPKYLFRKEGQNVTLSCEQNLNHDAMYWYRQDPGQGLRLIYYSQIVNDFQKGDIAEGYSVSREKKESFPLTVTSAQKNPTAFYLCASSNFSLVGEQFFGPGTRLTVL.

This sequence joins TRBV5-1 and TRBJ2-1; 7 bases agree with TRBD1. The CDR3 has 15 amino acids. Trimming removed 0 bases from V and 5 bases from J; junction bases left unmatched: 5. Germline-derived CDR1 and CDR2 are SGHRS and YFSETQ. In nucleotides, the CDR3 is TGCGCCAGCAGCTTGGAAGTTGGGACAGACAATGAGCAGTTCTTC. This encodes CASSLEVGTDNEQFF. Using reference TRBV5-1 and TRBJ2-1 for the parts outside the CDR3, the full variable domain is KAGVTQTPRYLIKTRGQQVTLSCSPISGHRSVSWYQQTPGQGLQFLFEYFSETQRNKGNFPGRFSGRQFSNSRSEMNVSTLELGDSALYLCASSLEVGTDNEQFFGPGTRLTVL.

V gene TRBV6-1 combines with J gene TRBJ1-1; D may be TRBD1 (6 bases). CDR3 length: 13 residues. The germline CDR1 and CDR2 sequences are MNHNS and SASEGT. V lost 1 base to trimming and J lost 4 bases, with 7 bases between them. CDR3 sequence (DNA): TGTGCCAGCAGTGAAGGGGGGGCCACTGAAGCTTTCTTT. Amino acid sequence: CASSEGGATEAFF.

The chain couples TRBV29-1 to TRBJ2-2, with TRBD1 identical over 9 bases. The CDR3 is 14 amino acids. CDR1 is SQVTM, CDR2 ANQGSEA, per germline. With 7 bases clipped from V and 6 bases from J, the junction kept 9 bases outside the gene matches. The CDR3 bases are TGCAGCGCCACCGGGACAGGGATCGCCGGGGAGCTGTTTTTT. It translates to CSATGTGIAGELFF.